These 15 T cell receptor gamma chains share one sample of origin, sequenced in a study of Vδ1+ human thymocytes. These receptors lack a known antigen. Study outcomes and limitations: Thymic TRG and TRD repertoires appeared highly polyclonal, with Gaussian CDR3 length distributions.

RNA was extracted from the cells and then reverse transcribed. The CDR3 regions were amplified by multiplex PCR from V-gene primers to a constant-region primer. TCRdb reanalyzed the multiplex PCR reads using CATT. The top ten hold roughly 2% of the sample, which has approximately 40,000 gamma-chain clones, 20% seen once. The sequenced sample was Vdelta1+ gamma-delta thymocytes from the thymus. The subset was: FACS-sorted CD3+ TCRalphabeta- TCRVdelta1+ TCRVdelta2- thymocytes. The receptors shown here come from a girl under three years old who had congenital heart surgery.

V and J are TRGV8 and TRGJ1 or TRGJ2. The CDR3 sequence is 13 residues long. CDR1 is VENAVY, CDR2 YDSYNSRV, per germline. The ends lost 5 bases at V and 0 bases at J; junction bases unmatched: 4. In nucleotides, the CDR3 is TGTGCCACCTGGGCCAAGAATTATTATAAGAAACTCTTT. It specifies CATWAKNYYKKLF.

The chain recombines TRGV9 with TRGJ1 or TRGJ2. This CDR3 spans 12 amino acids. V dropped 0 bases and J dropped 11; count of bases not matched to a gene: 7. Germline CDR1 and CDR2: GITISATS and ISYDGTV (reference sequence). The CDR3 DNA sequence: TGTGCCTTGTGGGAGGTGAAGCGAGAGAAACTCTTT. Translating it yields CALWEVKREKLF.

This clone was seen a handful of times. V and J are TRGV4 and TRGJ1 or TRGJ2. CDR1 and CDR2 from the germline V gene are EGSTGY and YDSYTSSV. Trimming at V came to 0 bases and at J to 12 bases, leaving 5 bases not matched to a gene. The CDR3 totals 11 residues. CDR3 sequence: CATWDGLGKLF. CDR3 nucleotide sequence: TGTGCCACCTGGGATGGGCTGGGGAAACTCTTT.

V gene TRGV2 combines with J gene TRGJ1 or TRGJ2. Germline lookup yields CDR1 EGSNGY and CDR2 YDSYNSKV. This CDR3 has 12 amino acids. Trimming removed 0 bases from V and 8 bases from J; junction bases left unmatched: 4. CDR3 sequence (DNA): TGTGCCACCTGGGACGGGGGCGATAAGAAACTCTTT. It codes for CATWDGGDKKLF.

In this sample, this clone turned up once. The chain has TRGV3 and TRGJ1 or TRGJ2. Germline V gives CDR1 VTNTFY, CDR2 YDVSTARD (reference sequence). The CDR3 totals 13 residues. V lost 3 bases and J lost 12; bases outside the gene matches: 14. The CDR3 sequence: CATWDRPSRLKLF. The CDR3 coding sequence is TGTGCCACCTGGGACCGCCCGTCTCGCTTGAAACTCTTT.

A single count supports this clone. This specimen includes other DNA sequences encoding the same CDR3. This rearrangement joins TRGV3 to TRGJ1 or TRGJ2. The trim removed 0 bases at V and 3 bases at J, leaving 5 bases unmatched. The CDR3 extends over 14 amino acids. The V gene's germline CDR1 is VTNTFY and CDR2 YDVSTARD (reference sequence). Here the CDR3 reads CATWDRRVYYKKLF. The CDR3 nucleotides are TGTGCCACCTGGGACAGGCGTGTTTATTATAAGAAACTCTTT.

The table lists this clone with a few counts. Being one base from a much bigger clone, this may be a read error. The sample has other DNA sequences that encode this CDR3 too. This sequence joins TRGV2 and TRGJ1 or TRGJ2. In germline, CDR1 is EGSNGY, CDR2 YDSYNSKV. V lost 0 bases and J lost 4; bases outside the gene matches: 3. This CDR3 is built from 13 residues. This CDR3 reads CATWDGRYYKKLF. CDR3 DNA sequence: TGTGCCACCTGGGACGGGAGGTATTATAAGAAACTCTTT.

The V gene is TRGV9, the J gene TRGJP1. Germline V CDR1 and CDR2: GITISATS, ISYDGTV (reference sequence). Germline trimming cut 5 bases from V and 8 bases from J; bases unmatched to any gene: 2. This CDR3 region has 11 residues. Here the CDR3 reads CALWVGWFKIF. The CDR3 bases are TGTGCCTTGTGGGTGGGTTGGTTCAAGATATTT.

The chain has TRGV8 and TRGJ1 or TRGJ2. Germline loops: CDR1 VENAVY, CDR2 YDSYNSRV. Unmatched junction bases numbered 9, after V lost 1 base and J lost 0 bases. The CDR3 length is 16 residues. CDR3 sequence reads: CATWDSAAVNYYKKLF. The DNA of the CDR3 is TGTGCCACCTGGGATAGTGCTGCCGTGAATTATTATAAGAAACTCTTT.

This clone has just a few counts. The sample carries other DNA sequences with the same CDR3. The chain links TRGV9 to TRGJ1 or TRGJ2. The CDR3 contains 11 residues. CDR1 GITISATS and CDR2 ISYDGTV come from the germline V gene (reference sequence). Unmatched junction bases numbered 4, after V lost 1 base and J lost 10 bases. In DNA, the CDR3 is TGTGCCTTGTGGGAGGTTGGAAAGAAACTCTTT. This codes for CALWEVGKKLF.

The rearrangement links TRGV9 to TRGJ1 or TRGJ2. The V gene end was trimmed by 0 bases and the J gene end by 3 bases; junction bases not matched to a gene: 5. This CDR3 has 14 amino acids. Germline lookup yields CDR1 GITISATS and CDR2 ISYDGTV (reference sequence). This CDR3 reads CALWEVGSYYKKLF. Here the CDR3 DNA reads TGTGCCTTGTGGGAGGTGGGAAGTTATTATAAGAAACTCTTT.

In its sample, this clone was seen a few times. The chain recombines TRGV3 with TRGJ1 or TRGJ2. The CDR3 sequence is 14 residues long. V shed 3 bases and J 11 bases; nucleotides not matched to a gene: 16. The germline gives CDR1 VTNTFY, CDR2 YDVSTARD (reference sequence). The CDR3 coding sequence is TGTGCCACCTGGGACTGTATCCCTGGACGGCAGAAACTCTTT. Translated, it gives CATWDCIPGRQKLF.

The chain has TRGV3 and TRGJP2. In germline, CDR1 is VTNTFY, CDR2 YDVSTARD (reference sequence). CDR3 length: 17 amino acids. Trimming took 2 bases from V and 6 from J; bases not matched to a gene: 15. The CDR3 spells CATWDIQAAWGDWIKTF. Written as DNA, the CDR3 is TGTGCCACCTGGGACATCCAAGCCGCGTGGGGTGATTGGATCAAGACGTTT.

The gene calls are TRGV2 and TRGJ1 or TRGJ2. CDR1 is EGSNGY, CDR2 YDSYNSKV, per germline. This CDR3 contains 12 residues. Trimming cost V 3 bases and J 15 bases; bases outside gene matches: 14. CDR3 nucleotides: TGTGCCACCTGGGACCCTACGGGATTTGGACTCTTT. It yields the protein CATWDPTGFGLF.

V gene TRGV4 combines with J gene TRGJ1 or TRGJ2. This CDR3 region has 14 residues. The germline V gene encodes CDR1 EGSTGY and CDR2 YDSYTSSV. The V and J ends lost 3 bases and 5 bases, in that order; junction bases with no gene match: 10. The CDR3 sequence is CATWDPLGDYKKLF. In DNA, the CDR3 is TGTGCCACCTGGGATCCTTTAGGGGATTATAAGAAACTCTTT.